This T cell receptor (beta chain) was identified during a study of T cell changes during pregnancy in multiple sclerosis. Assay: immunoSEQ multiplex PCR; the TCRdb copy retains only in-frame clones and omits some. The sample has 85,000 to 90,000 clones, around 94% seen once; the top ten hold 1.5% to 2%. This clone was picked up one time. This CDR3 is 14 amino acids long. In germline, CDR1 is MDHEN, CDR2 SYDVKM. This TCR derives from a female donor in good health, enrolled as a control in a pregnancy study. This chain connects TRBV28 to TRBJ2-7; 9 nucleotides agree with TRBD2. Sequencing was performed on peripheral blood, taken after pregnancy. The CDR3 reads CAARGGGSFYEQYF. DNA of the CDR3: TGTGCGGCGCGGGGGGGCGGGAGCTTTTACGAGCAGTACTTC.